One sample yielded the 24 T cell receptor beta chains listed below, sequenced in a study of shared clonotypes between healthy human individuals. Using immunoSEQ multiplex PCR, the repertoire was profiled, and TCRdb retains in-frame clones only, with some absent. The top ten clones hold 0.13% of a sample with some 2 million clones, 85% to 95% of them seen once. Sequenced: naive CD4+ T cells sorted from blood. Specified subset: CD45RA+ positively selected. The receptors here all came from a young man in good health.

V is TRBV21-1 and J is TRBJ2-3; TRBD2, the table's D call, was not compared with the DNA. TRBV21-1 is termed a pseudogene. The length of the CDR3 is 18 residues. The CDR3 loop reads CASSKVTSGMISTDTQYF. The CDR3 DNA is TGTGCCAGCAGCAAAGTGACTAGCGGGATGATTTCAACAGATACGCAGTATTTT.

CDR3 in DNA: TGTGCCAGCAGCTTGAGGTCTGGGGGATCACCCCTCCACTTT. It codes for CASSLRSGGSPLHF. The chain uses TRBV7-2 and TRBJ1-6; maybe TRBD1 (5 bases). CDR3 length equals 14 residues. CDR1 is SGHTA and CDR2 is FQGNSA in the germline V gene. Trimming pared 3 bases from V and 10 bases from J, leaving 13 bases between.

The count of this clone is one. The identical CDR3 is also encoded by other nucleotide sequences in the sample. This chain joins TRBV18 and TRBJ1-1, with a possible D match to TRBD1 (6 bases). The CDR3 consists of 14 residues. The germline V and J ends were trimmed by 4 bases and 1 base, with 10 bases remaining between them. Germline CDR1 and CDR2: KGHSH and LQKENI. CDR3: CASSRDRTNTEAFF. The CDR3 region has the DNA TGTGCCAGCTCACGCGACAGGACGAACACTGAAGCTTTCTTT.

V gene TRBV19 combines with J gene TRBJ1-3; D is uncertain. CDR3 length: 13 amino acids. Trimming shortened V by 7 bases and J by 0 bases, and 7 bases separated the two germline ends. Germline loops: CDR1 LNHDA, CDR2 SQIVND (reference sequence). The CDR3 reads CASIGFSGNTIYF. The CDR3 DNA is TGTGCCAGTATAGGATTCTCTGGAAACACCATATATTTT.

V is TRBV6-5 and J is TRBJ1-6; 10 nucleotides match TRBD1. The CDR3 totals 15 residues. CDR1 is MNHEY, CDR2 SVGAGI, per germline. Trimming took 5 bases from V and 10 from J; bases not matched to a gene: 8. Here the CDR3 DNA reads TGTGCCAGCAGTCCAAGGACAGGGGGGAGGTCACCCCTCCACTTT. It yields the protein CASSPRTGGRSPLHF.

The chain is built from TRBV5-1 and TRBJ1-2; D gene ambiguous. Trimming took 4 bases from V and 8 from J, leaving 15 bases between them. CDR3 length: 13 residues. Germline loops: CDR1 SGHRS, CDR2 YFSETQ. CDR3 in amino acids: CASSLDFSSGYTF. DNA of the CDR3: TGCGCCAGCAGCCTAGATTTCTCTAGCGGCTACACCTTC.

On this clone: This specimen includes other DNA sequences encoding the same CDR3. V gene TRBV5-4 combines with J gene TRBJ2-1; 11 nucleotides line up with TRBD2. Trimming at V came to 4 bases and at J to 0 bases, leaving 3 bases not matched to a gene. This CDR3 has 16 amino acids. Germline V lookup: CDR1 SGHNT, CDR2 YYREEE (reference sequence). CDR3 coding DNA: TGTGCCAGCAGCCCAGGACTAGCGGGCTCCTACAATGAGCAGTTCTTC. It translates to CASSPGLAGSYNEQFF. The variable domain in full, with the rest retrieved from reference TRBV5-4 and TRBJ2-1, is ETGVTQSPTHLIKTRGQQVTLRCSSQSGHNTVSWYQQALGQGPQFIFQYYREEENGRGNFPPRFSGLQFPNYSSELNVNALELDDSALYLCASSPGLAGSYNEQFFGPGTRLTVL.

About this clone itself: This CDR3 is also generated by other DNA sequences in the sample. The gene calls are TRBV5-1 and TRBJ1-3, with unresolved D. Trimming removed 0 bases from V and 0 bases from J, with 10 bases in between. In germline, CDR1 is SGHRS, CDR2 YFSETQ. There are 16 residues in the CDR3. The CDR3 here is CASSLVGSNSGNTIYF. CDR3 DNA sequence: TGCGCCAGCAGCTTGGTAGGCTCCAACTCTGGAAACACCATATATTTT.

This chain uses TRBV2 with TRBJ2-7; 8 bases align to TRBD2. Germline values: CDR1 SNHLY, CDR2 FYNNEI. With V trimmed by 5 bases and J by 0 bases, 6 bases remained unmatched. This CDR3 has 15 residues. The CDR3 loop is CASSPPGLDSYEQYF. The CDR3 region has the DNA TGTGCCAGCAGTCCCCCGGGACTAGACTCCTACGAGCAGTACTTC.

The rearrangement uses TRBV5-1 and TRBJ1-2; TRBD1 might be the D (5 bases). This CDR3 comprises 12 residues. Per the germline V gene, CDR1 is SGHRS and CDR2 is YFSETQ. The V gene lost 4 bases and the J gene lost 6 bases, with 10 bases spanning the gap. This CDR3 reads CASSRGPNGYTF. The CDR3 nucleotides are TGCGCCAGCAGCAGGGGTCCAAATGGCTACACCTTC.

This clone was seen once. J is TRBJ2-1 and V is TRBV5-1; D is undetermined. The germline gives CDR1 SGHRS, CDR2 YFSETQ. The ends were cut back, 2 bases at V and 0 bases at J, with 15 bases in the middle. CDR3 length equals 17 residues. The CDR3 region has the DNA TGCGCCAGCAGCTTCCGACTCGCGAAGAGCTCCTACAATGAGCAGTTCTTC. Its translation: CASSFRLAKSSYNEQFF.

The chain combines TRBV7-9 with TRBJ1-1, with D perhaps matching TRBD1 (6 bases). Germline lookup yields CDR1 SEHNR and CDR2 FQNEAQ (reference sequence). V was trimmed by 5 bases and J by 11 bases, leaving 18 bases between them. The CDR3 runs 13 residues. In DNA, the CDR3 is TGTGCCAGCAGCGTTTTACAGGGAACTGTGGCTTTCTTT. Its protein is CASSVLQGTVAFF.

The chain recombines TRBV10-3 with TRBJ2-7, with a tentative D call TRBD1 (6 bases). Germline CDR1 is ENHRY and CDR2 is SYGVKD. Trimming took 9 bases from V and 2 from J, leaving 11 bases between them. This CDR3 region has 12 residues. The CDR3 spells CAISQGPYEQYF. In nucleotides, the CDR3 is TGTGCCATTTCACAGGGCCCCTACGAGCAGTACTTC.

The V call is TRBV11-2, the J call TRBJ2-7, with TRBD1 identical over 7 bases. Per the germline V gene, CDR1 is SGHAT and CDR2 is FQNNGV. This CDR3 has 15 amino acids. The J segment lost 2 bases and the V segment lost 6 bases, leaving 10 bases of the junction unmatched. CDR3 coding DNA: TGTGCCAGCAGGGACCAACAGGGGCCCCCCTACGAGCAGTACTTC. This translates into CASRDQQGPPYEQYF.

The rearrangement uses TRBV18 and TRBJ2-1, with 9 bases that match TRBD2. This CDR3 region has 16 residues. V trimming: 2 bases; J trimming: 6 bases; junction bases outside the gene matches: 8. Germline CDR1 KGHSH, CDR2 LQKENI. The CDR3, as DNA: TGTGCCAGCTCACCAGCTAGCGGGATTGTGGGCAATGAGCAGTTCTTC. Protein: CASSPASGIVGNEQFF.

This clone has only one observation. The V and J genes are TRBV5-8 and TRBJ2-2; the D gene could be TRBD1 or TRBD2 (5 bases each). This CDR3 has 16 residues. The germline gives CDR1 SGHTS, CDR2 YDEGEE. Trimming shortened V by 0 bases and J by 5 bases, and 14 bases separated the two germline ends. CDR3 bases: TGTGCCAGCAGCTTGGTCCCCCAGGGAGTTACCGGGGAGCTGTTTTTT. This encodes CASSLVPQGVTGELFF.

The chain employs TRBV7-2 and TRBJ2-7; 8 nucleotides agree with TRBD1. Germline V lookup: CDR1 SGHTA, CDR2 FQGNSA. The V segment lost 5 bases and the J segment 6 bases; nucleotides outside the gene matches: 9. The CDR3 covers 14 residues. This CDR3 reads CASSPGTGLGEQYF. The CDR3 coding sequence is TGTGCCAGCAGCCCTGGGACAGGCCTCGGCGAGCAGTACTTC.

This clone was recorded once. Distinct nucleotide sequences in the sample also encode this CDR3. This chain links TRBV5-1 with TRBJ1-4; the D gene is possibly TRBD1 (5 bases). The length of the CDR3 is 15 residues. Germline lookup yields CDR1 SGHRS and CDR2 YFSETQ. The ends were cut back, 0 bases at V and 5 bases at J, with 11 bases in the middle. CDR3: CASSLVGTGNEKLFF. DNA of the CDR3: TGCGCCAGCAGCTTGGTAGGGACGGGGAATGAAAAACTGTTTTTT.

A single count supports this clone. The chain is built from TRBV6-5 and TRBJ1-3; D is unresolved. The CDR3 runs 11 residues. Germline values: CDR1 MNHEY, CDR2 SVGAGI. V shed 4 bases and J shed 8 bases, with 6 bases lying between them. CDR3 in amino acids: CASSSGDTIYF. The CDR3 coding sequence is TGTGCCAGCAGTTCCGGAGACACCATATATTTT.

V usage is TRBV7-9 and J usage is TRBJ2-1; the match to TRBD2 covers 8 bases. After removal of 2 bases from V and 5 bases from J, the junction contained 14 bases not matched to a gene. The V gene's germline CDR1 is SEHNR and CDR2 FQNEAQ (reference sequence). The CDR3 length is 18 residues. CDR3: CASSLSGTSITRDNEQFF. The DNA of the CDR3 is TGTGCCAGCAGCTTATCCGGGACTAGTATCACTCGTGACAATGAGCAGTTCTTC.

This rearrangement joins TRBV18 to TRBJ2-2; 7 bases are a match to TRBD1. The CDR3 length is 16 residues. Trimming removed 4 bases from V and 6 bases from J; junction bases left unmatched: 11. Germline loops: CDR1 KGHSH, CDR2 LQKENI. The chain's CDR3 is CASSLRSPTGAGELFF. As DNA, the CDR3 is TGTGCCAGCTCACTCAGATCCCCCACAGGGGCCGGGGAGCTGTTTTTT. The variable domain in full, with the rest retrieved from reference TRBV18 and TRBJ2-2, is NAGVMQNPRHLVRRRGQEARLRCSPMKGHSHVYWYRQLPEEGLKFMVYLQKENIIDESGMPKERFSAEFPKEGPSILRIQQVVRGDSAAYFCASSLRSPTGAGELFFGEGSRLTVL.

This chain joins TRBV6-5 and TRBJ1-2; the match to TRBD1 covers 9 bases. The CDR3 has 14 residues. V shed 5 bases, J shed 8 bases, and the junction held 9 bases outside the gene matches. Germline CDR1 reads MNHEY; CDR2 reads SVGAGI. Here the CDR3 reads CASSPMDRGGGYTF. In nucleotides, the CDR3 is TGTGCCAGCAGTCCAATGGACAGGGGAGGCGGCTACACCTTC.

J is TRBJ2-3 and V is TRBV19, with D perhaps matching TRBD1 or TRBD2 (6 bases each). The CDR3 loop spans 16 amino acids. The germline V and J ends were trimmed by 1 base and 3 bases, with 14 bases remaining between them. The germline CDR1 and CDR2 sequences are LNHDA and SQIVND (reference sequence). The CDR3 DNA follows: TGTGCCAGTAGTATAGCCGGGGGCGGAGGGACAGATACGCAGTATTTT. It translates to CASSIAGGGGTDTQYF.

The chain is built from TRBV7-2 and TRBJ2-2; 10 positions match TRBD2. The CDR3 spans 16 residues. J was trimmed by 6 bases and V by 7 bases; bases with no gene match: 11. Looked up from germline, CDR1 is SGHTA and CDR2 is FQGNSA. Written as DNA, the CDR3 is TGTGCCAGCAACTCCGGGCTAGCGGGAGCCCCCGGGGAGCTGTTTTTT. Protein product: CASNSGLAGAPGELFF. The whole variable domain, remainder taken from reference TRBV7-2 and TRBJ2-2, is GAGVSQSPSNKVTEKGKDVELRCDPISGHTALYWYRQSLGQGLEFLIYFQGNSAPDKSGLPSDRFSAERTGGSVSTLTIQRTQQEDSAVYLCASNSGLAGAPGELFFGEGSRLTVL.